Listed below are T cell receptor beta chains from one sample, sequenced in a study of a mutant IDH1 vaccine in newly diagnosed glioma. Antigens for these TCRs are unknown. Repertoires were generated with immunoSEQ multiplex PCR, while TCRdb's copy carries only in-frame clones and drops some. The profile covers some 33,000 clones, with 65% to 85% appearing a single time and about 9.3% taken by the ten largest. The sequenced sample was PBMCs, obtained from a glioma patient whose treatment included an IDH1 peptide vaccine. The receptors were gathered from a woman aged 25-40 years with glioma. Some clones in this sample may be carry-over from other donors' samples. Each CDR3 is given with its conserved first and last residue. Fields, in order: clone size, V gene, J gene, CDR3 protein. Where a row states a size, it is once, few, many or the class of an expanded clone; other rows omit it.

NA	TRBV18	TRBJ1-5	CASSPAGTLNQPQHF
NA	TRBV9	TRBJ2-2	CASSSVTNTGELFF
NA	TRBV28	TRBJ1-2	CASSFNYGYTF
NA	TRBV5-1	TRBJ2-1	CASSGDRAYNEQFF
NA	TRBV6-1	TRBJ1-1	CASRRGPNTEAFF
NA	TRBV4-2	TRBJ2-7	CASSPRQGASGRGGEQYF
once	TRBV2	TRBJ1-1	CASKRTGTGTEAFF
NA	TRBV12-5	TRBJ2-2	CASGLVLTGENTGELFF
NA	TRBV5-1	TRBJ2-7	CASSLGGYSYEQYF
NA	TRBV4-1	TRBJ1-5	CASSQGQGAGQPQHF
few	TRBV2	TRBJ1-5	CASSEVGQIQPQHF
NA	TRBV19	TRBJ2-7	CASSTAYEQYF
NA	TRBV7-9	TRBJ2-5	CASSLEGGGETQYF
NA	TRBV29-1	TRBJ2-3	CSVEEHTADTQYF
NA	TRBV10-3	TRBJ2-7	CAISEAGTGDYEQYF
NA	TRBV6-5	TRBJ2-1	CASSYGLAGPPGEQFF
once	TRBV14	TRBJ2-3	CASSQDAGVDTQYF
NA	TRBV5-8	TRBJ2-2	CASSYPPGTSAGELFF
NA	TRBV19	TRBJ1-4	CASSIIWEEKLFF
few	TRBV6-6	TRBJ1-3	CASRRVSGNTIYF
NA	TRBV5-1	TRBJ1-1	CASSTYMNTEAFF
NA	TRBV7-9	TRBJ1-2	CASSLTEAAYYGYTF
NA	TRBV9	TRBJ1-2	CASSVDPKGENNYGYTF
NA	TRBV2	TRBJ2-1	CASTLLRARGVYNEQFF
once	TRBV10-3	TRBJ2-7	CAMGFGAQYEQYF
NA	TRBV30	TRBJ2-1	CAWSTGPDNEQFF
NA	TRBV28	TRBJ1-2	CASRATTGSLYGYTF
NA	TRBV6-6	TRBJ1-1	CASSYGAGSVLAEAFF
NA	TRBV19	TRBJ1-1	CASSIKGKVTEAFF
NA	TRBV12-5	TRBJ2-7	CASGLVPFGGTGQYEQYF
NA	TRBV27	TRBJ2-7	CASSLLGGRLGTREQYF
NA	TRBV18	TRBJ1-1	CASSPSPTGYGTEAFF
NA	TRBV30	TRBJ2-5	CAWDGTRGETQYF
NA	TRBV20-1	TRBJ1-1	CRAVFGTEAFF
once	TRBV2	TRBJ2-1	CARVGVRSSYNEQFF
NA	TRBV6-5	TRBJ2-7	CASGGTGSSYEQYF
NA	TRBV10-2	TRBJ1-1	CASTGGTEAFF
NA	TRBV19	TRBJ1-1	CASRVQDRGGTEAFF
NA	TRBV2	TRBJ1-5	CASSTEKNQPQHF
NA	TRBV23-1	TRBJ2-2	CASSQSNRGTSGITKHTGELFF
NA	TRBV30	TRBJ2-1	CAWSVLGGEQFF
NA	TRBV2	TRBJ1-1	CASRGQGRDTEAFF